This T cell receptor (beta chain) was retrieved from a study of beta chain features in type 1 diabetes. Study-level information: No age, gender or cell yield differences were seen between patients and healthy donors.

General study findings and limits: There was a moderate but significant shortening of TCRB CDR3s in all four CD4+ subsets of Type 1 diabetes patients. VDJ junctions sequenced from type 1 diabetes patients showed fewer insertions and more deletions.

V lost 3 bases, J lost 6 bases, and 7 bases stayed unmatched. Per the germline V gene, CDR1 is SGHTA and CDR2 is FQGNSA. CDR3 size: 15 residues. CD4+ naive, central memory, regulatory and stem cell-like memory subsets were isolated by sorting on CD45RO/CCR7/CD25/CD127/CD95/CD27. Isolated RNA was reverse transcribed in full, so expressed TCRB transcripts were sequenced. Roughly 3.7 million reads, on average, came from each naive, central memory and regulatory T cell sample. The assay was immunoSEQ multiplex PCR, and TCRdb's table has in-frame clones only and misses some. The profile covers about 160,000 clones, with roughly 8% appearing a single time and about 1% taken by the ten largest. Turning to this clone: Its specificity is unknown.

The V gene is TRBV7-2, the J gene TRBJ2-1; 8 positions match TRBD2. Sequences were obtained from central memory CD4+ T cells from blood. The origin of this receptor is a woman between 40 and 55 years old with type 1 diabetes. This chain's CDR3 is CASSFQWGLVNEQFF. CDR3 sequence (DNA): TGTGCCAGCAGCTTTCAATGGGGACTAGTCAATGAGCAGTTCTTC.